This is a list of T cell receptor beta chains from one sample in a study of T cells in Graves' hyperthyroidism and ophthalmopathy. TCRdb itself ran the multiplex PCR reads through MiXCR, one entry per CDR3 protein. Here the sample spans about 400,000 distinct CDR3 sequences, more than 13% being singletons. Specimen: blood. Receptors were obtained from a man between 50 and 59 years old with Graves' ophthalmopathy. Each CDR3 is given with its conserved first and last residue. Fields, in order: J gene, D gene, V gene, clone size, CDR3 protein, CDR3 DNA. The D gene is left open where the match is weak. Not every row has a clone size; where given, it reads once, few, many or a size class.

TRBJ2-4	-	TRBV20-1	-	CSASPQVLQYF	TGCAGTGCTTCCCCCCAGGTTCTTCAGTACTTC
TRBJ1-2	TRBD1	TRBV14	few	CASGGQGGYGYTF	TGTGCCAGCGGAGGACAGGGTGGCTATGGCTACACCTTC
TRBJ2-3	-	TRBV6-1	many	CASRKSGYSTDTQYF	TGTGCCAGCAGGAAGAGCGGATATAGCACAGATACGCAGTATTTT
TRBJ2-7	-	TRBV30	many	CAWKVGPSSYEQYF	TGTGCCTGGAAGGTGGGACCGTCCTCCTACGAGCAGTACTTC
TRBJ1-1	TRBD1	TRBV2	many	CASRQGDTEAFF	TGTGCCAGCAGACAGGGGGACACTGAAGCTTTCTTT
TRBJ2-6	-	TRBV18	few	CASSTTGPTVSGANVLTF	TGTGCCAGCTCAACTACGGGACCTACCGTCTCTGGGGCCAACGTCCTGACTTTC
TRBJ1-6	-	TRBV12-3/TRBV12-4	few	CAIQGFDNSPLHF	TGTGCCATCCAGGGATTCGATAATTCACCCCTCCACTTT
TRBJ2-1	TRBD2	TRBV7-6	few	CASSAWREGLNSEQFF	TGTGCCAGCAGCGCGTGGCGGGAGGGCCTCAATAGTGAGCAGTTCTTC
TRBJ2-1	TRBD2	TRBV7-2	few	CASSWTSGRAVGSYNEQFF	TGTGCCAGCAGCTGGACTAGCGGGAGGGCCGTGGGGTCCTACAATGAGCAGTTCTTC
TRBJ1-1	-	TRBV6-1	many	CASSDRVDGAFF	TGTGCCAGCAGTGACAGGGTCGATGGAGCTTTCTTT
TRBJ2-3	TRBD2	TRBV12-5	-	CASGLVVGGPTDTQYF	TGTGCTAGTGGTCTGGTTGTGGGAGGGCCTACAGATACGCAGTATTTT
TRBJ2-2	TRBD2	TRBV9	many	CASSVEGREAGELFF	TGTGCCAGCAGCGTAGAGGGGCGGGAGGCCGGGGAGCTGTTTTTT
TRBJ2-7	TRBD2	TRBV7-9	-	CASSSPGAGGFEQYF	TGTGCCAGCAGCTCCCCGGGCGCGGGAGGTTTCGAGCAGTACTTC
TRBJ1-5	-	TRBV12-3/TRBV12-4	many	CASSCPHPDLGISNQPQHF	TGTGCCAGCAGTTGCCCTCACCCCGACTTGGGGATTAGCAATCAGCCCCAGCATTTT
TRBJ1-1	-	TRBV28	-	CAISDRDTNPNTEALF	TGTGCCATCAGTGACCGAGACACCAATCCGAACACTGAAGCTCTCTTT
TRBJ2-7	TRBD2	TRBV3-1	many	CASSGLAGVMYEQYF	TGTGCCAGCAGCGGTCTAGCGGGAGTGATGTACGAGCAGTACTTC
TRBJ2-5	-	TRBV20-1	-	CSAKTGLTLKTQYF	TGCAGTGCTAAGACCGGACTAACTTTGAAGACCCAGTACTTC
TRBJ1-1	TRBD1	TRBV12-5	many	CASGGGMDRGRAFF	TGTGCTAGTGGAGGGGGGATGGACAGGGGGCGAGCTTTCTTT
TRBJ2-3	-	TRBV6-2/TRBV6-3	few	CASSSYGAATDTQYF	TGTGCCAGCAGTAGTTACGGGGCAGCCACAGATACGCAGTATTTT
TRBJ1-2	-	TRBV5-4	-	CASSLTGLYGYTF	TGTGCCAGCAGCTTGACAGGGTTATATGGCTACACCTTC
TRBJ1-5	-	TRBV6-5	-	CASSYSGRGVQPQHF	TGTGCCAGCAGTTACTCCGGCAGGGGCGTCCAGCCCCAGCATTTT
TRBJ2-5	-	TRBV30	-	CAWSDLGSGAKNTQYF	TGTGCCTGGAGCGACCTCGGTTCGGGTGCAAAAAATACCCAGTACTTC
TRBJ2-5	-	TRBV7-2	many	CASSLTPGTQYF	TGTGCCAGCAGCTTAACTCCGGGGACCCAGTACTTC
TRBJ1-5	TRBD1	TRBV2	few	CASSEAGQGGFQPQHF	TGTGCCAGCAGTGAAGCCGGACAGGGGGGCTTTCAGCCCCAGCATTTT
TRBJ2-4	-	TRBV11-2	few	CASSLSSRAKNIQYF	TGTGCCAGCAGCTTATCTTCTCGTGCCAAAAACATTCAGTACTTC
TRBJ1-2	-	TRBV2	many	CASNQGQWGNYGYTF	TGTGCCAGCAATCAAGGACAATGGGGAAACTATGGCTACACCTTC
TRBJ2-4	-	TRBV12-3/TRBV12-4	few	CASTIKHGENIQYF	TGTGCCAGCACTATTAAACACGGGGAAAACATTCAGTACTTC
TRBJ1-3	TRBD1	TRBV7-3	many	CASSTSQGSGNTIYF	TGTGCCAGCAGCACCTCACAGGGGTCGGGAAACACCATATATTTT
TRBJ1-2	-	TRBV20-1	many	CSATMDPGYGYTF	TGCAGTGCTACGATGGACCCGGGCTATGGCTACACCTTC
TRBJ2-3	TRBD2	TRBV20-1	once	CSASPVAGGPKGGDTQYF	TGCAGTGCTAGTCCGGTAGCGGGAGGGCCGAAAGGAGGCGATACGCAGTATTTT
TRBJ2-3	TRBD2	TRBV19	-	CASSIAGGPIDTQYF	TGTGCCAGTAGTATAGCGGGAGGGCCTATTGATACGCAGTATTTT
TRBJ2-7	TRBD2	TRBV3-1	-	CASSQDPSGVGIEQYF	TGTGCCAGCAGCCAAGATCCCAGCGGGGTGGGTATCGAGCAGTACTTC
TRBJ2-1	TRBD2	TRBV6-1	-	CASSEGLAGRGSYNEQFF	TGTGCCAGCAGTGAAGGTCTAGCGGGCAGGGGATCCTACAATGAGCAGTTCTTC
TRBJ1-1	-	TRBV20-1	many	CSARNQNDTEAFF	TGCAGTGCTAGAAACCAGAATGACACTGAAGCTTTCTTT
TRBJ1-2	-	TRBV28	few	CASSLGGAYGYTF	TGTGCCAGCAGTTTAGGGGGGGCCTATGGCTACACCTTC
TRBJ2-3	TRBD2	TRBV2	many	CASLTSGRTGLAQYF	TGTGCCAGCTTGACTAGCGGGAGGACTGGTCTGGCGCAGTATTTT
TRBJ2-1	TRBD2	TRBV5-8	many	CASSFSSGRAYNEQFF	TGTGCCAGCAGCTTTAGCAGCGGGAGGGCGTACAATGAGCAGTTCTTC